Shown below are 2 T cell receptor beta chains from a single sample sequenced in a study of blood T cell repertoires in COVID-19. Clones were read by immunoSEQ multiplex PCR, and TCRdb kept only the in-frame ones, dropping some. The sample shows 150,000 or so clones, about 87% of them seen only once. Sequencing was performed on peripheral blood. The source of these receptors is a man at least 80 years old with acute or convalescent COVID-19.

The chain carries TRBV7-2 and TRBJ1-5; the D gene is possibly TRBD1 (5 bases). There are 15 residues in the CDR3. Per germline, CDR1 SGHTA and CDR2 FQGNSA. Trimming shortened V by 1 base and J by 7 bases, and 14 bases separated the two germline ends. CDR3 amino acids: CASSLVRGVWQPQHF. The CDR3 coding sequence is TGTGCCAGCAGCTTAGTACGGGGGGTTTGGCAGCCCCAGCATTTT.

This chain's CDR3 is CASSLVTAYNSPLHF. CDR3 nucleotides: TGTGCCAGCAGCTTAGTTACAGCCTATAATTCACCCCTCCACTTT. The V gene is TRBV7-2, the J gene TRBJ1-6; no definite D call. Germline assignment: CDR1 SGHTA and CDR2 FQGNSA. The ends were cut back, 1 base at V and 2 bases at J, with 6 bases in the middle. The CDR3 is 15 residues long.